The present TCR beta chain was sequenced within a study of shared clonotypes between healthy human individuals. Points from the study as a whole: The sole specimen, blood, was sampled, and tissue repertoires likely differ.

Study processing details: Filtering was not the same, since immunoSEQ gave junction-only sequences without quality scores. Sequencing was performed with immunoSEQ multiplex PCR; in TCRdb, only in-frame clones are kept and a portion is missing. The DNA gave D and trimming, while V, J and clone size come from that table. The sample has 2 million to 2.5 million clones, approximately 95% seen once; the top ten hold around 0.13%. On this clone itself: The antigen remains unidentified.

Healthy adults negative for HIV, lacking recent acute infections or vaccinations, served as donors. Trimming pared 5 bases from V and 2 bases from J, leaving 16 bases between. The CDR3 has 16 residues. Germline values: CDR1 MNHNY, CDR2 SVGAGI (reference sequence). The material sequenced was naive CD4+ T cells sorted from blood. Subset in this sample: CD45RA+ positively selected. The genes are TRBV6-6 and TRBJ1-5; D may be TRBD1 (5 bases). This receptor was obtained from a young man in good health. CDR3: CASSHQIRGGNQPQHF. In DNA form, the CDR3 reads TGTGCCAGCAGTCATCAGATCAGAGGGGGCAATCAGCCCCAGCATTTT.